The 17 T cell receptor beta chains listed next were all sequenced from one sample in a study of T cells in Graves' hyperthyroidism and ophthalmopathy. The investigators amplified TCR beta CDR3 regions from RNA transcripts. The TCR CDR3 was amplified in a first-round RT-PCR using the HTBI primer set. Each CDR3 protein is one row after TCRdb ran MiXCR on the multiplex PCR reads. Of about 380,000 distinct CDR3 sequences listed, approximately 17% are singletons. The sequenced sample was blood. These receptors were obtained from a man aged 18 to 29 with Graves' ophthalmopathy.

The genes are TRBV27 and TRBJ2-1, with 11 positions matching TRBD2. This CDR3 has 15 residues. Germline CDR1 MNHEY, CDR2 SMNVEV (reference sequence). J gave up 5 bases and V 5 bases, and 5 bases lay outside the gene matches. CDR3 region: CASSKRLAGHNEQFF. The CDR3 DNA reads TGTGCCAGCAGTAAACGACTAGCGGGGCACAATGAGCAGTTCTTC.

The V gene is TRBV5-6, the J gene TRBJ2-3; D gene ambiguous. The germline V gene encodes CDR1 SGHDT and CDR2 YYEEEE. This CDR3 is built from 14 residues. V lost 3 bases and J 0 bases, leaving 8 bases between the germline ends. The CDR3 loop is CASSSMASTDTQYF. CDR3 nucleotide sequence: TGTGCCAGCAGCTCCATGGCTAGCACAGATACGCAGTATTTT. The variable domain in full, with the rest retrieved from reference TRBV5-6 and TRBJ2-3, is DAGVTQSPTHLIKTRGQQVTLRCSPKSGHDTVSWYQQALGQGPQFIFQYYEEEERQRGNFPDRFSGHQFPNYSSELNVNALLLGDSALYLCASSSMASTDTQYFGPGTRLTVL.

In its sample, this clonotype was seen many times. The gene calls are TRBV5-8 and TRBJ1-1; no reliable D call. Germline V gene lookup returns CDR1 SGHTS and CDR2 YDEGEE. With 1 base removed from V and 1 base from J, the gap between germline ends came to 5 bases. The CDR3 extends over 13 amino acids. CDR3 DNA: TGTGCCAGCAGCTTGTTAGAGAACACTGAAGCTTTCTTT. Its translation is CASSLLENTEAFF.

The chain has TRBV9 and TRBJ1-4, with TRBD1 as a possible D gene (6 bases). CDR1 SGDLS and CDR2 YYNGEE come from the germline V gene. The CDR3 is 16 amino acids. Trimming pared 3 bases from V and 3 bases from J, leaving 15 bases between. The CDR3 DNA is TGTGCCAGCAGCGCAATAGACAGGTCTCCTAATGAAAAACTGTTTTTT. Amino acids: CASSAIDRSPNEKLFF.

In its sample, this clonotype was seen many times. The CDR3 sequence is CASSQRPGTGSPLHF. In DNA form, the CDR3 reads TGTGCCAGCAGCCAACGTCCCGGGACAGGTTCACCCCTCCACTTT. The V call is TRBV3-1, the J call TRBJ1-6; 8 bases align to TRBD1. Germline CDR1 LGHDT, CDR2 YNNKEL (reference sequence). The CDR3 extends over 15 amino acids. The V and J ends lost 2 bases and 9 bases, in that order; junction bases with no gene match: 6.

The CDR3 region is CASSLEYEQFF. As DNA, the CDR3 is TGTGCCAGCAGCTTGGAGTATGAGCAGTTCTTC. The chain combines TRBV5-8 with TRBJ2-1; no reliable D call. Germline lookup yields CDR1 SGHTS and CDR2 YDEGEE. The CDR3 sequence is 11 residues long. V was cut by 0 bases and J by 8 bases, with 3 bases left in between.

This clonotype was counted many times. The rearrangement joins TRBV20-1 to TRBJ2-7; D might be TRBD1 or TRBD2, each matching 5 bases. V shed 2 bases and J shed 0 bases, with 26 bases lying between them. Germline V gives CDR1 DFQATT, CDR2 SNEGSKA (reference sequence). CDR3 length: 19 amino acids. The CDR3 sequence: CSARNPFWDQGSSSYEQYF. In nucleotides, the CDR3 is TGCAGTGCTAGAAATCCTTTTTGGGACCAAGGCTCTAGCTCCTACGAGCAGTACTTC.

J is TRBJ2-2 and V is TRBV15, with TRBD1 identical over 7 bases. This CDR3 contains 16 residues. V was pared by 0 bases and J by 4 bases, with 5 bases of the junction left unmatched. Germline V gene lookup returns CDR1 LNHNV and CDR2 YYDKDF (reference sequence). In DNA form, the CDR3 reads TGTGCCACCAGCAGAGATAGGGGGCTTGGCACCGGGGAGCTGTTTTTT. This gives the protein CATSRDRGLGTGELFF. Full variable domain (outside the CDR3, taken from reference TRBV15 and TRBJ2-2): DAMVIQNPRYQVTQFGKPVTLSCSQTLNHNVMYWYQQKSSQAPKLLFHYYDKDFNNEADTPDNFQSRRPNTSFCFLDIRSPGLGDTAMYLCATSRDRGLGTGELFFGEGSRLTVL.

Only one count was recorded for this clonotype. A much larger clone differs from this one at a single base, so this may be a read error. This chain uses TRBV6-9 with TRBJ1-1, with 7 bases aligning to TRBD1. The junction had 6 bases not matched to a gene; V was cut back by 4 bases and J by 1 base. Germline V gives CDR1 MNHGY, CDR2 SVAAGI. The CDR3 consists of 15 residues. The CDR3 sequence: CASSLDRPKNTEAFF. In DNA form, the CDR3 reads TGTGCCAGCAGTTTGGACAGGCCAAAGAACACTGAAGCTTTCTTT.

This clonotype appeared a few times. The chain is built from TRBV4-1 and TRBJ2-7, with D possibly matching TRBD2 (5 bases). The V end was cut by 4 bases, the J end by 4 bases, with 14 bases between. Looked up from germline, CDR1 is MGHRA and CDR2 is YSYEKL. This CDR3 is built from 14 residues. For the CDR3, the DNA is TGCGCCAGCAGCCCCACTCCCGGAGGATACGAGCAGTACTTC. This encodes CASSPTPGGYEQYF.

At least ten counts were recorded for this clonotype. CDR3: CASSEIGGSRRYHEQYF. DNA for the CDR3: TGTGCCAGCAGCGAAATCGGTGGCAGCCGTCGCTACCACGAGCAGTACTTC. The genes are TRBV6-1 and TRBJ2-7; D is uncertain. The ends were cut back, 6 bases at V and 5 bases at J, with 26 bases in the middle. Germline lookup yields CDR1 MNHNS and CDR2 SASEGT. The CDR3 length is 17 residues.

This clonotype showed up just a few times. This chain links TRBV20-1 with TRBJ2-5, with D possibly matching TRBD2 (6 bases). CDR3 length: 11 amino acids. V gave up 8 bases and J gave up 4 bases, with 11 bases separating them. CDR1 and CDR2 from the germline V gene are DFQATT and SNEGSKA (reference sequence). This CDR3 reads CSRSAGETQYF. CDR3 DNA: TGCAGTCGCTCAGCGGGAGAGACCCAGTACTTC.

This clonotype was observed many times. For the CDR3, the DNA is TGTGCCAGCAGTCCCCGGGAGTCCTACGAGCAGTACTTC. Residues: CASSPRESYEQYF. The gene calls are TRBV12-3 or TRBV12-4 and TRBJ2-7; TRBD2 might be the D (6 bases). V shed 5 bases and J shed 1 base, with 9 bases lying between them. The CDR3 runs 13 residues.

This clonotype came up many times. The J gene is TRBJ1-1, the V gene TRBV2; D might be TRBD1 (5 bases). Trimming shortened V by 7 bases and J by 6 bases, and 9 bases separated the two germline ends. Germline CDR1 SNHLY, CDR2 FYNNEI. This CDR3 spans 11 amino acids. DNA of the CDR3: TGTGCCAGCATACGGGGGTCTGAAGCTTTCTTT. This gives the protein CASIRGSEAFF.

This clonotype appeared many times. The chain recombines TRBV20-1 with TRBJ1-5, with TRBD1 matching 11 bases. J gave up 9 bases and V 7 bases, and 11 bases lay outside the gene matches. There are 14 residues in the CDR3. Per the germline V gene, CDR1 is DFQATT and CDR2 is SNEGSKA (reference sequence). CDR3: CSGTGGPNGRPQHF. The CDR3 bases are TGCAGTGGGACAGGGGGCCCCAACGGGAGGCCCCAGCATTTT.

This rearrangement joins TRBV7-9 to TRBJ1-4; D gene uncertain. CDR3 length equals 17 residues. Between the trimmed V and J ends, which lost 0 bases and 0 bases, there was a span of 11 bases. CDR1 is SEHNR, CDR2 FQNEAQ, per germline (reference sequence). CDR3 coding DNA: TGTGCCAGCAGCTTAGCGCGAGGAGCCGCAACTAATGAAAAACTGTTTTTT. Translating it yields CASSLARGAATNEKLFF.

This clonotype was found many times. The V and J genes are TRBV10-1 and TRBJ1-1; the match to TRBD1 covers 12 bases. Unmatched junction bases numbered 8, after V lost 8 bases and J lost 4 bases. There are 15 residues in the CDR3. The germline V gene encodes CDR1 WNHNN and CDR2 SYGVQD (reference sequence). The CDR3 DNA reads as TGCGCCAGCGCCCCCGGGGGACAGGGGGCCACTGAAGCTTTCTTT. Its protein is CASAPGGQGATEAFF.